This paragraph reports one T cell receptor (beta chain). As yet, its antigen is unknown. Through a sample-barcoded 5' primer and a J-beta primer mix, a second PCR was run for roughly 6 to 11 cycles. TCRdb passed the 5' RACE reads through MiXCR, listing each CDR3 protein once. The sample includes about a million distinct CDR3 sequences, approximately 50% of them seen just once. This entry belongs to a study of blood T cells in healthy people across ages. Findings of the study overall: Investigators viewed diversity estimates from one million T cells as underestimates, the study reported.

Germline V gene data show CDR1 as SGHRS and CDR2 as YFSETQ. The CDR3 is 12 amino acids. The sequenced material came from blood. The sequence was collected from a woman aged 55-70 years in good health. The chain is built from TRBV5-1 and TRBJ2-7, with D unclear. The J call may not be correct, given that the DNA end is closer to TRBJ2-1. The CDR3 DNA sequence: TGCGCCAGCAGCTTTTTGCATTATGAGCAGTTCTTC. This translates into CASSFLHYEQFF.